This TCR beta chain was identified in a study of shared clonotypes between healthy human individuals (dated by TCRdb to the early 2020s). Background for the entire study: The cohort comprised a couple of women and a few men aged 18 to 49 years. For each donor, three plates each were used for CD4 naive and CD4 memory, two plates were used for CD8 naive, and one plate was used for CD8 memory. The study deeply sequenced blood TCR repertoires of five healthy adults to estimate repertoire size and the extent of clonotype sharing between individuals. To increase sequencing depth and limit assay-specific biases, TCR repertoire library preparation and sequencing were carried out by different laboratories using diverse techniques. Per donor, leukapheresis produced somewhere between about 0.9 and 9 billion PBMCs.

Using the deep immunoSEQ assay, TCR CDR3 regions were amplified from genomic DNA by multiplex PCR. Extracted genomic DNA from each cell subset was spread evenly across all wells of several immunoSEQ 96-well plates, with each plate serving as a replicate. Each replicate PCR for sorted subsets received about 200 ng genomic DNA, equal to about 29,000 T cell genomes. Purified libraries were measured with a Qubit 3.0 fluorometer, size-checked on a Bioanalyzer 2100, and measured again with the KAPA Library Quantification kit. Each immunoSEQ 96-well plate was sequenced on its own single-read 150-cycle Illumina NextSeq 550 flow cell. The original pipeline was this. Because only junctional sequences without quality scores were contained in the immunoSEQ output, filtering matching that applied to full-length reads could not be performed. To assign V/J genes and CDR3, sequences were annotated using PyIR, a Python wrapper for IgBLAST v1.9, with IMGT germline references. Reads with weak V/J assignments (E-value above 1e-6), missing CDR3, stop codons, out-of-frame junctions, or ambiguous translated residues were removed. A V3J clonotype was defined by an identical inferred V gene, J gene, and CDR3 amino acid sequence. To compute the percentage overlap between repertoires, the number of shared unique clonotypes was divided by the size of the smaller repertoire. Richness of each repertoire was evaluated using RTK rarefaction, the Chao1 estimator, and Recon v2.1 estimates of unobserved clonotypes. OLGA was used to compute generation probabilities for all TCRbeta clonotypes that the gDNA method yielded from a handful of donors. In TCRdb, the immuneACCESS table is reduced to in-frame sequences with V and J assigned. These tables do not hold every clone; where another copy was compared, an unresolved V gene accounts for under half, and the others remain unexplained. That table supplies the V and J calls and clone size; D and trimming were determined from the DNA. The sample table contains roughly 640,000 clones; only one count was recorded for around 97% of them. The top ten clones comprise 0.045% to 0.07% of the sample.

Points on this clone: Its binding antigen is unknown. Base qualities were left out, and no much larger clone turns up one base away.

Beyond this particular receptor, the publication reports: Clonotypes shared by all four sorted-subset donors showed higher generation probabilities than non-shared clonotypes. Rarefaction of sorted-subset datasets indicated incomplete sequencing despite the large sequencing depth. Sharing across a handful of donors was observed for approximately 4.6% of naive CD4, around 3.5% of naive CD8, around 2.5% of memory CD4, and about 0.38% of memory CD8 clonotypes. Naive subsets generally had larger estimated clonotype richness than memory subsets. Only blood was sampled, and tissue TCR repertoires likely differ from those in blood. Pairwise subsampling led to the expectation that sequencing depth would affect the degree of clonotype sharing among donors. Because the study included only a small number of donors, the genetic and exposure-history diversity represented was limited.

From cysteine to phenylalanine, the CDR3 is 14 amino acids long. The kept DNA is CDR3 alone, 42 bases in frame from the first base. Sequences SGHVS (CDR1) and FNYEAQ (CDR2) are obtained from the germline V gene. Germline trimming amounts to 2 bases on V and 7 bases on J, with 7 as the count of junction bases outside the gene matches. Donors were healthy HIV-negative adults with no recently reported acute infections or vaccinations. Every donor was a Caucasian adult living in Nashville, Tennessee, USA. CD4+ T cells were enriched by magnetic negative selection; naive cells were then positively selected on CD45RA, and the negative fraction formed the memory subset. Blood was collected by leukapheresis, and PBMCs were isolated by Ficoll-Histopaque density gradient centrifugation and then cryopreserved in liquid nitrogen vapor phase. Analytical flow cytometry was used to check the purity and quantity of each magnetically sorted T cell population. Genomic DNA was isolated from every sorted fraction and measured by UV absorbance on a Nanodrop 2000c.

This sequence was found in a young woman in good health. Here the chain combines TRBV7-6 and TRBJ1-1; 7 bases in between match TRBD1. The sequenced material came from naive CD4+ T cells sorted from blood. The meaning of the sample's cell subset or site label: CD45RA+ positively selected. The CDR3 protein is CASSLRQGTDEAFF. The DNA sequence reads TGTGCCAGCAGCTTACGACAGGGCACAGATGAAGCTTTCTTT.